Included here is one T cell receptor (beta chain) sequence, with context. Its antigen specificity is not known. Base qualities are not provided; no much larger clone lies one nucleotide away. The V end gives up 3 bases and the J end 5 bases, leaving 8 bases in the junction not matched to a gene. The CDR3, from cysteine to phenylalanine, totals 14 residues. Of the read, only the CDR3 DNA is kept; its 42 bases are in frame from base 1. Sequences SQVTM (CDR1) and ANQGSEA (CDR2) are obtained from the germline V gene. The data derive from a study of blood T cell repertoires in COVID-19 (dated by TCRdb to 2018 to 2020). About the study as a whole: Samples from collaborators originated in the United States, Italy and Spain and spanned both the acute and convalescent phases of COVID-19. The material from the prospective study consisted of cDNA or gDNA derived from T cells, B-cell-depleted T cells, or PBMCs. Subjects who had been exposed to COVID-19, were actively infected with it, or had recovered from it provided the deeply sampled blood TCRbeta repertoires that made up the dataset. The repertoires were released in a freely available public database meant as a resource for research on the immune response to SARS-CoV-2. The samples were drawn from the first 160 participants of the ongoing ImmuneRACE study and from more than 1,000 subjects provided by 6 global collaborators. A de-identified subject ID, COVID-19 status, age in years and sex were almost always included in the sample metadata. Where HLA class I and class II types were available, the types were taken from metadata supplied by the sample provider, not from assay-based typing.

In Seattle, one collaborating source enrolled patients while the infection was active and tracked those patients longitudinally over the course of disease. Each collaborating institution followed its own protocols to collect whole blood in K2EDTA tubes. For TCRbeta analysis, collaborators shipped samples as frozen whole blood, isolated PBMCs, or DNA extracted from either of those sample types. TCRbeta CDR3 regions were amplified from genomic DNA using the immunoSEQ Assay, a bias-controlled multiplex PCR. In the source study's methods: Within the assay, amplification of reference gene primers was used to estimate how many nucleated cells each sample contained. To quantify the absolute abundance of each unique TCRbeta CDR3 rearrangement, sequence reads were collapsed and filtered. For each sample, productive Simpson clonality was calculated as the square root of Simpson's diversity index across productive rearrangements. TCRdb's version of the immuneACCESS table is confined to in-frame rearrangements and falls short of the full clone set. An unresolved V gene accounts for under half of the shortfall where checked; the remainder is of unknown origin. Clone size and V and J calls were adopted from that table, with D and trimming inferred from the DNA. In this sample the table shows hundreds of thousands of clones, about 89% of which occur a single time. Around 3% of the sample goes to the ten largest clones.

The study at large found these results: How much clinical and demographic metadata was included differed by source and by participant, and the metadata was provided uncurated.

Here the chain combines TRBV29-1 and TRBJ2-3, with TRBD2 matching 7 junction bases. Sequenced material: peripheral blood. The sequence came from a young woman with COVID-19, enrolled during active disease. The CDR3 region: CSVDAAGEVDTQYF. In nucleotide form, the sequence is TGCAGCGTTGACGCGGCGGGAGAGGTAGATACGCAGTATTTT.